This entry describes one TCR beta chain. The data were obtained in a study of blood T cell repertoires in COVID-19. Study details: COVID-19 samples from acute and convalescent phases originated in the United States, Italy and Spain.

Study processing details: Reference gene primer amplification in the assay estimated nucleated cell counts. The assay was immunoSEQ multiplex PCR, and TCRdb's table has in-frame clones only and misses some. The V and J calls and the clone size are those of that table, but D and trimming were determined from the DNA. This table has under 70,000 clones, roughly 78% appearing once. CDR1 is MNHEY and CDR2 is SVGAGI in the germline V gene. The length of the CDR3 is 14 residues. The V and J ends lost 5 bases and 4 bases, in that order; junction bases with no gene match: 4. This receptor was identified in a human donor in a cohort sampled during active COVID-19. V gene TRBV6-5 combines with J gene TRBJ2-2, with 7 bases aligning to TRBD1. The sample taken for sequencing was peripheral blood. The CDR3 protein is CASSLDRATGELFF. The CDR3 DNA is TGTGCCAGCAGTCTCGACAGGGCCACCGGGGAGCTGTTTTTT.